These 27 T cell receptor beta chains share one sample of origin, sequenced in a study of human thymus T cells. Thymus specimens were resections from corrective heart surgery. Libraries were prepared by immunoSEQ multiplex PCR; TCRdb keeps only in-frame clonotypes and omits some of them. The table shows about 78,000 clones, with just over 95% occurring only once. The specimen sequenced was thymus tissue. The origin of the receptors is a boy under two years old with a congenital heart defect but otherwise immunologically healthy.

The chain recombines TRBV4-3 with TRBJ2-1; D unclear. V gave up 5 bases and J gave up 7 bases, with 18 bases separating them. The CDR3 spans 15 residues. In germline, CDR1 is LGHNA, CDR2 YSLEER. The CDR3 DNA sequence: TGCGCCAGCAGCGTATTAATCTCGGACCTTAATGAGCAGTTCTTC. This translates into CASSVLISDLNEQFF.

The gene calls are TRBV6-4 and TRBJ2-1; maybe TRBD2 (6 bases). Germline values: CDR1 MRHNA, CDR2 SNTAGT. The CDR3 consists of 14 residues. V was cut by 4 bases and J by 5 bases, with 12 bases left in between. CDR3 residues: CASSVREKDNEQFF. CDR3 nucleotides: TGTGCCAGCAGTGTCCGGGAGAAAGACAATGAGCAGTTCTTC.

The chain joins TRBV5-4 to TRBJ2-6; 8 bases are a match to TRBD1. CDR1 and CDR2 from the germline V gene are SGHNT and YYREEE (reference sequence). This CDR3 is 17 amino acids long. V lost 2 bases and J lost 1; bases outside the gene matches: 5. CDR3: CASSLGQGASGANVLTF. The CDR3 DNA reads TGTGCCAGCAGCTTAGGGCAGGGGGCATCTGGGGCCAACGTCCTGACTTTC.

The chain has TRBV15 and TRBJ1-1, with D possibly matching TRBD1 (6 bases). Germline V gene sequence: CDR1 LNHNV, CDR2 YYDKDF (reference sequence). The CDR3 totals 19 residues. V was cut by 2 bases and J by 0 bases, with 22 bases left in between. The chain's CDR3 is CATSRPLQGTSEMNTEAFF. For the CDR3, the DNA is TGTGCCACCAGCAGACCTCTACAGGGAACGAGCGAAATGAACACTGAAGCTTTCTTT. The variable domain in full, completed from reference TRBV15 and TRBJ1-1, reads DAMVIQNPRYQVTQFGKPVTLSCSQTLNHNVMYWYQQKSSQAPKLLFHYYDKDFNNEADTPDNFQSRRPNTSFCFLDIRSPGLGDTAMYLCATSRPLQGTSEMNTEAFFGQGTRLTVV.

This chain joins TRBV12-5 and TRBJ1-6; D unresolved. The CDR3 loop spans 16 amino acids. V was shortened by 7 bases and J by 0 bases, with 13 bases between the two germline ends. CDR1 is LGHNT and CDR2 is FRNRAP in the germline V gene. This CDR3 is CASVQTQSSYNSPLHF. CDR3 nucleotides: TGTGCTAGTGTTCAAACCCAAAGCTCCTATAATTCACCCCTCCACTTT.

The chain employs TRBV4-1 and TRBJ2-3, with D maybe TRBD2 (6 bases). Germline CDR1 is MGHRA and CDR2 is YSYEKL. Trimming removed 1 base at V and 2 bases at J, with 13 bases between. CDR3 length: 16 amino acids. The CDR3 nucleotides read TGCGCCAGCAGCCAAGGGGTAGCGGATTACACAGATACGCAGTATTTT. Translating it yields CASSQGVADYTDTQYF.

This CDR3 is CASSHSTDTQYF. The CDR3, as DNA: TGCGCCAGCAGCCATAGCACAGATACGCAGTATTTT. The rearrangement links TRBV4-1 to TRBJ2-3, with no clear D. This CDR3 region has 12 residues. Trimming took off 3 bases at V and 0 bases at J, with 1 base between the two ends. CDR1 is MGHRA and CDR2 is YSYEKL in the germline V gene.

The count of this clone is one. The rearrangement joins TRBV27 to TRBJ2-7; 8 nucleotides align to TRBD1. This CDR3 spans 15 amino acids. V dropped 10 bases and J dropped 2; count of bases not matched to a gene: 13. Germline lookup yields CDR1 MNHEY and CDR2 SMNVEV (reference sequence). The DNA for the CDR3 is TGTGCCACCCCTTCCGGACAGGGAGTCGCCTACGAGCAGTACTTC. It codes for CATPSGQGVAYEQYF.

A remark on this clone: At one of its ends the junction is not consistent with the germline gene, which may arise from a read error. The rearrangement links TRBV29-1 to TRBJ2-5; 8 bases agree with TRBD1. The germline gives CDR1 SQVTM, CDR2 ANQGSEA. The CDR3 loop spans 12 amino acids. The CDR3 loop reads CSVEDRGETQYF. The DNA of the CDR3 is TGCAGCGTAGAAGACAGGGGTGAGACCCAGTACTTC.

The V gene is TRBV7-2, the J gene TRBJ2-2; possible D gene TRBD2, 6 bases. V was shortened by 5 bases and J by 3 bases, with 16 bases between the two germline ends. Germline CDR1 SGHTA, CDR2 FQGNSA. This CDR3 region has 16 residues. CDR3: CASSRWIADYTGELFF. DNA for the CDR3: TGTGCCAGCAGCCGTTGGATAGCGGACTACACCGGGGAGCTGTTTTTT.

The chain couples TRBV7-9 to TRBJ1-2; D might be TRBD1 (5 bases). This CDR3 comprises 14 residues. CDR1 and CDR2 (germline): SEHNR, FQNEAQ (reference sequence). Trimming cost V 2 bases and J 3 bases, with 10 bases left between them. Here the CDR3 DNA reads TGTGCCAGCAGCTTATGGGGGGACGACTATGGCTACACCTTC. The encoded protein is CASSLWGDDYGYTF.

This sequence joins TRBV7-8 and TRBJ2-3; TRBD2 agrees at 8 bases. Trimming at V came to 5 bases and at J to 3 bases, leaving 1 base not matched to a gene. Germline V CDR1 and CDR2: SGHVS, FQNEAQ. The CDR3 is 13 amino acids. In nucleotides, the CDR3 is TGTGCCAGCAGCCGGGGGGGAACAGATACGCAGTATTTT. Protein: CASSRGGTDTQYF.

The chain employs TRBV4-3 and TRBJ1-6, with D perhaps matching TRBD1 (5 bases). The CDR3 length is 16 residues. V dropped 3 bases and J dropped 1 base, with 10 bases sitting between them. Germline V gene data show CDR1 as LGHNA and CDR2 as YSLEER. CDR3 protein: CASSQTRGSYNSPLHF. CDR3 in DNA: TGCGCCAGCAGCCAGACAAGGGGATCCTATAATTCACCCCTCCACTTT.

The CDR3 reads CATRTPGAGKEKLFF. The DNA for the CDR3 is TGTGCCACCAGGACCCCCGGCGCAGGAAAGGAAAAACTGTTTTTT. This chain links TRBV27 with TRBJ1-4; no clear D. The CDR3 has 15 amino acids. Germline V gives CDR1 MNHEY, CDR2 SMNVEV (reference sequence). The V gene lost 10 bases and the J gene lost 8 bases, with 23 bases spanning the gap.

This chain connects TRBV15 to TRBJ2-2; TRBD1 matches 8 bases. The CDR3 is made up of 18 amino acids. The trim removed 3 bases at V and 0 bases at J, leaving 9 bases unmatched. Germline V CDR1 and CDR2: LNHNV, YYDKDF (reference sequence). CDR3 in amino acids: CATSSPLGQDTNTGELFF. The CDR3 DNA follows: TGTGCCACCAGCAGTCCCCTGGGACAGGACACGAACACCGGGGAGCTGTTTTTT. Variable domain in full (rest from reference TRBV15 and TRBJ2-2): DAMVIQNPRYQVTQFGKPVTLSCSQTLNHNVMYWYQQKSSQAPKLLFHYYDKDFNNEADTPDNFQSRRPNTSFCFLDIRSPGLGDTAMYLCATSSPLGQDTNTGELFFGEGSRLTVL.

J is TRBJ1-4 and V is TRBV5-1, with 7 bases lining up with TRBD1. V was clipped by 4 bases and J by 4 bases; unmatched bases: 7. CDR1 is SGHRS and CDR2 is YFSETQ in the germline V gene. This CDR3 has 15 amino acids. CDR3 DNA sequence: TGCGCCAGCAGCAAATGGGGACAGAATAATGAAAAACTGTTTTTT. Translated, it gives CASSKWGQNNEKLFF.

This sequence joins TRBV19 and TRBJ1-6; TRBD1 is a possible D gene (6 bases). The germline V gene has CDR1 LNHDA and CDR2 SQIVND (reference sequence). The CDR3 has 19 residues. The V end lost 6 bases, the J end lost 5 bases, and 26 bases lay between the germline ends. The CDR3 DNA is TGTGCCAGTAGCCCCACCTGTAAAAAACCGGGACAAGATAATTCACCCCTCCACTTT. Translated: CASSPTCKKPGQDNSPLHF.

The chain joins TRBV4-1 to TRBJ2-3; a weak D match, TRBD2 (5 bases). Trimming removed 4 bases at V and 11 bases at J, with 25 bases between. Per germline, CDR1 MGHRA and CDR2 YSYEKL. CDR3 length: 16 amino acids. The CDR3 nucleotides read TGCGCCAGCAGCCCGTACCGGGAAGCCGGTAGGAGGAGGCAGTATTTT. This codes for CASSPYREAGRRRQYF.

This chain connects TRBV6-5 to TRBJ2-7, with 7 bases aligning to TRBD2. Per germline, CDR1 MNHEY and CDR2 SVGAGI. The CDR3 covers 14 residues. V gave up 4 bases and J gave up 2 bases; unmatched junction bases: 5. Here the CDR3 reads CASSLSGNPYEQYF. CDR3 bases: TGTGCCAGCAGTTTAAGCGGGAACCCCTACGAGCAGTACTTC.

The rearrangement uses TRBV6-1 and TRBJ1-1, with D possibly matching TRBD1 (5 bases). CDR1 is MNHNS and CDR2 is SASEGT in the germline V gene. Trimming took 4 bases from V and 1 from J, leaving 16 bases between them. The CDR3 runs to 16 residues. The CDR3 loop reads CASSVGRERENTEAFF. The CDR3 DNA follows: TGTGCCAGCAGTGTGGGACGGGAAAGAGAGAACACTGAAGCTTTCTTT.

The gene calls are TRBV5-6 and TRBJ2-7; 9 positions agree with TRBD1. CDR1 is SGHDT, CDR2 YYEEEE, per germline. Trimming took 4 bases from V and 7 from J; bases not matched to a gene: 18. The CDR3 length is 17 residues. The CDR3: CASSLTTEGQGRLEQYF. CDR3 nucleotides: TGTGCCAGCAGCCTGACCACCGAGGGACAGGGTCGACTAGAGCAGTACTTC. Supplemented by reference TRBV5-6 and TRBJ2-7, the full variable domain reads DAGVTQSPTHLIKTRGQQVTLRCSPKSGHDTVSWYQQALGQGPQFIFQYYEEEERQRGNFPDRFSGHQFPNYSSELNVNALLLGDSALYLCASSLTTEGQGRLEQYFGPGTRLTVT.

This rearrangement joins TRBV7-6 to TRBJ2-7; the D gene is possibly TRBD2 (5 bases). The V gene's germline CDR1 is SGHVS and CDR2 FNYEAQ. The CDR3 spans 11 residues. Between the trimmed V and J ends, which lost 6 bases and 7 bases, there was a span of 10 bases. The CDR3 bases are TGTGCCAGCAGTTCGAGCGGAGAGCAGTACTTC. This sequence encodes CASSSSGEQYF.

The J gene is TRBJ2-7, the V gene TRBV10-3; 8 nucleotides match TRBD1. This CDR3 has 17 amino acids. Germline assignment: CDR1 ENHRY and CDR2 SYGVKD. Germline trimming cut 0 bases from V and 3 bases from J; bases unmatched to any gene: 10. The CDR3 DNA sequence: TGTGCCATCAGTGAGTCAACTTTACCCGGACAGGGCTACGAGCAGTACTTC. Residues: CAISESTLPGQGYEQYF.

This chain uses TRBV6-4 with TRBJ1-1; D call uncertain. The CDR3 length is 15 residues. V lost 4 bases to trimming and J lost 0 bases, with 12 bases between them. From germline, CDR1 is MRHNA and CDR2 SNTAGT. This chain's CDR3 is CASSAGSGMNTEAFF. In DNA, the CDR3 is TGTGCCAGCAGTGCGGGTTCGGGCATGAACACTGAAGCTTTCTTT.

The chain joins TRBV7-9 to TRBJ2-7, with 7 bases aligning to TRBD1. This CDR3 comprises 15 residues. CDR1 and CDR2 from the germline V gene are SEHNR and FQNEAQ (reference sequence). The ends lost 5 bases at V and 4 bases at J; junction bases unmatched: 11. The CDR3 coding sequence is TGTGCCAGCAGCCATACGGCACAGGGGCGTTACGAGCAGTACTTC. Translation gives CASSHTAQGRYEQYF.

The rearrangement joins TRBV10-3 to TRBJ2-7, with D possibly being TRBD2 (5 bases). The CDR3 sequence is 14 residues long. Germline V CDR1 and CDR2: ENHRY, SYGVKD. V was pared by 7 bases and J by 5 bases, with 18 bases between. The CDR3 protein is CAITAALGIHEQYF. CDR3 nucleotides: TGTGCCATCACCGCGGCCCTCGGGATACACGAGCAGTACTTC.

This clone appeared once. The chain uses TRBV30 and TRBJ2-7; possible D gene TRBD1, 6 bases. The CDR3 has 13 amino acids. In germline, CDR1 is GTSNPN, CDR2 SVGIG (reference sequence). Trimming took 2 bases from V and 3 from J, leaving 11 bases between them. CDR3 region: CAWSWGQVYEQYF. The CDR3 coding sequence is TGTGCCTGGAGTTGGGGACAAGTCTACGAGCAGTACTTC.